This T cell receptor beta chain emerged from a study of blood T cell repertoires in COVID-19. Study-wide context: PBMCs, B-cell-depleted T cells, or T cells provided the cDNA or gDNA that made up the material.

Methods used by the authors: Cell counts per sample came from amplifying reference gene primers. Repertoires were generated with immunoSEQ multiplex PCR, while TCRdb's copy carries only in-frame clones and drops some. Clone size and V and J calls were adopted from that table, with D and trimming inferred from the DNA. The repertoire has around 280,000 clones, 89% of them found once; the top ten carry approximately 10%. V shed 3 bases, J shed 5 bases, and the junction held 6 bases outside the gene matches. Germline V gene lookup returns CDR1 MGHRA and CDR2 YSYEKL. This CDR3 is 14 amino acids long. With respect to this clone: At the DNA level, this CDR3 is encoded by other sequences in the same sample as well.

The TCR comes from a woman in her twenties or thirties with COVID-19, enrolled during active disease. The V and J genes are TRBV4-1 and TRBJ1-2, with 7 bases identical to TRBD1. Source material: peripheral blood. CDR3 in DNA: TGCGCCAGCAGCCAGACAGGGTTGGGTTATGGCTACACCTTC. Residues: CASSQTGLGYGYTF.